One sample yielded the 14 T cell receptor beta chains listed below, sequenced in a study of shared clonotypes between healthy human individuals. TCRdb's copy holds only in-frame clones and misses some; the assay was immunoSEQ multiplex PCR. The sample has over a million clones; about four fifths are singletons. Sequencing was performed on memory CD4+ T cells from PBMCs. Documented subset: CD45RA-negative fraction. Every receptor here comes from a man in his late teens or twenties in good health. Some clones in this sample may be carry-over from other donors' samples.

The chain is built from TRBV15 and TRBJ1-1; perhaps TRBD1 as D (5 bases). CDR3 length: 13 residues. Germline lookup yields CDR1 LNHNV and CDR2 YYDKDF (reference sequence). Trimming pared 4 bases from V and 4 bases from J, leaving 10 bases between. The CDR3 DNA reads as TGTGCCACCAGCACTGCCGGGGGCACTGAAGCTTTCTTT. Translated: CATSTAGGTEAFF.

The chain employs TRBV7-2 and TRBJ1-4; TRBD1 agrees at 7 bases. The CDR3 is 12 residues long. Per the germline V gene, CDR1 is SGHTA and CDR2 is FQGNSA. With V trimmed by 1 base and J by 14 bases, 4 bases remained unmatched. This chain's CDR3 is CASSLGGQVLFF. DNA of the CDR3: TGTGCCAGCAGCTTAGGTGGACAGGTTCTGTTTTTT.

This rearrangement joins TRBV28 to TRBJ1-4, with 8 bases fitting TRBD1. Trimming took 5 bases from V and 4 from J; bases not matched to a gene: 6. The CDR3 is 15 residues long. The germline CDR1 and CDR2 sequences are MDHEN and SYDVKM. The CDR3 DNA follows: TGTGCCAGCAGTCTACGGACAGGGTATAATGAAAAACTGTTTTTT. It encodes CASSLRTGYNEKLFF.

This clone was recorded once. The genes are TRBV28 and TRBJ2-1; D remains unclear. Germline CDR1 is MDHEN and CDR2 is SYDVKM. V dropped 11 bases and J dropped 6 bases, with 14 bases sitting between them. The CDR3 runs 12 residues. Written as DNA, the CDR3 is TGTGCCTCTCACGTCCGCGGCAATGAGCAGTTCTTC. Its translation: CASHVRGNEQFF. Full variable domain (outside the CDR3, taken from reference TRBV28 and TRBJ2-1): DVKVTQSSRYLVKRTGEKVFLECVQDMDHENMFWYRQDPGLGLRLIYFSYDVKMKEKGDIPEGYSVSREKKERFSLILESASTNQTSMYLCASHVRGNEQFFGPGTRLTVL.

The chain joins TRBV4-1 to TRBJ2-3, with D uncertain. V lost 0 bases, J lost 6 bases, and 13 bases lay in between. Germline V gene lookup returns CDR1 MGHRA and CDR2 YSYEKL. This CDR3 region has 15 residues. The CDR3 is CASSQDYRRVDTQYF. In DNA form, the CDR3 reads TGCGCCAGCAGCCAAGATTACAGAAGAGTGGATACGCAGTATTTT.

The J gene is TRBJ2-5, the V gene TRBV18; perhaps TRBD1 as D (5 bases). Germline V CDR1 and CDR2: KGHSH, LQKENI. V was pared by 4 bases and J by 4 bases, with 16 bases between. There are 15 residues in the CDR3. The chain's CDR3 is CASSQDIGIVETQYF. In DNA form, the CDR3 reads TGTGCCAGCTCACAGGACATTGGGATCGTAGAGACCCAGTACTTC.

The gene calls are TRBV4-1 and TRBJ2-2, with 15 bases aligning to TRBD2. This CDR3 has 18 residues. Looked up from germline, CDR1 is MGHRA and CDR2 is YSYEKL. J gave up 7 bases and V 0 bases, and 6 bases lay outside the gene matches. The CDR3 coding sequence is TGCGCCAGCAGCCAAGATGGACTAGCGGGAGGGCGAGGCGGGGAGCTGTTTTTT. Residues: CASSQDGLAGGRGGELFF.

The chain employs TRBV7-9 and TRBJ2-2; 11 bases map to TRBD2. Per the germline V gene, CDR1 is SEHNR and CDR2 is FQNEAQ (reference sequence). V lost 4 bases, J lost 5 bases, and 6 bases stayed unmatched. The CDR3 sequence is 16 residues long. CDR3 in amino acids: CASSSRLAGSTGELFF. The CDR3 DNA follows: TGTGCCAGCAGCTCTCGACTAGCGGGAAGTACCGGGGAGCTGTTTTTT.

This chain connects TRBV10-3 to TRBJ1-1; D not resolved. Trimming stripped 7 bases from V and 4 bases from J, with 13 bases between. The CDR3 is made up of 13 amino acids. CDR1 and CDR2 from the germline V gene are ENHRY and SYGVKD. The CDR3 is CAIKGSAGTEAFF. Here the CDR3 DNA reads TGTGCCATCAAAGGCAGCGCCGGCACTGAAGCTTTCTTT.

This clone was counted a few times. The chain links TRBV6-1 to TRBJ1-1; possibly TRBD1 for D (6 bases). This CDR3 is 15 amino acids long. Per the germline V gene, CDR1 is MNHNS and CDR2 is SASEGT. V lost 5 bases and J 1 base, leaving 14 bases between the germline ends. Here the CDR3 DNA reads TGTGCCAGCAGTAGAAGGGACACACAGAACACTGAAGCTTTCTTT. This sequence encodes CASSRRDTQNTEAFF.

The chain employs TRBV29-1 and TRBJ2-7; D ambiguous. The CDR3 consists of 14 residues. The V end lost 4 bases, the J end lost 0 bases, and 13 bases lay between the germline ends. Germline CDR1 is SQVTM and CDR2 is ANQGSEA. CDR3 DNA sequence: TGCAGCGTTGCGCGGAGTCATAGCTCCTACGAGCAGTACTTC. Translated: CSVARSHSSYEQYF.

The chain recombines TRBV2 with TRBJ2-1; D is perhaps TRBD2 (5 bases). Trimming took off 6 bases at V and 4 bases at J, with 16 bases between the two ends. The CDR3 runs 15 residues. The germline CDR1 and CDR2 sequences are SNHLY and FYNNEI. As DNA, the CDR3 is TGTGCCAGCAGCCCTCAAAGTGGGGAGTACAATGAGCAGTTCTTC. Amino acids: CASSPQSGEYNEQFF.

This clone has more than one count but fewer than ten. This rearrangement joins TRBV5-1 to TRBJ1-1, with 7 bases that match TRBD1. With 4 bases clipped from V and 1 base from J, the junction kept 10 bases outside the gene matches. The CDR3 loop spans 16 amino acids. Germline V lookup: CDR1 SGHRS, CDR2 YFSETQ. The CDR3 reads CASSQGQTRPNTEAFF. The CDR3 DNA sequence: TGCGCCAGCAGCCAGGGACAGACAAGACCGAACACTGAAGCTTTCTTT. Supplemented by reference TRBV5-1 and TRBJ1-1, the full variable domain reads KAGVTQTPRYLIKTRGQQVTLSCSPISGHRSVSWYQQTPGQGLQFLFEYFSETQRNKGNFPGRFSGRQFSNSRSEMNVSTLELGDSALYLCASSQGQTRPNTEAFFGQGTRLTVV.

This chain uses TRBV27 with TRBJ2-7; D is possibly TRBD2 (6 bases). Trimming removed 7 bases from V and 3 bases from J, with 22 bases in between. Germline V CDR1 and CDR2: MNHEY, SMNVEV (reference sequence). This CDR3 is built from 16 residues. The CDR3 coding sequence is TGTGCCAGCAACCAACCTGGACTATGGCGGGACTACGAGCAGTACTTC. Amino acids: CASNQPGLWRDYEQYF.